Below, 13 T cell receptor beta chains from the same sample are listed, as sequenced in a study of shared clonotypes between healthy human individuals. Libraries were prepared by immunoSEQ multiplex PCR; TCRdb keeps only in-frame clonotypes and omits some of them. The sample consists of about 1.5 million clones, 95% to 99% of them appearing once. Sequenced: naive CD4+ T cells sorted from blood. The subset: CD45RA+ positively selected. These receptors all come from a man younger than 40 in good health.

The gene calls are TRBV6-5 and TRBJ2-3; unclear D gene. This CDR3 is 16 amino acids long. In germline, CDR1 is MNHEY, CDR2 SVGAGI. V was cut by 0 bases and J by 0 bases, with 10 bases left in between. This CDR3 is CASSYSSLTSTDTQYF. CDR3 in DNA: TGTGCCAGCAGTTACTCTTCCCTAACTAGCACAGATACGCAGTATTTT.

The rearrangement joins TRBV18 to TRBJ2-5; weak D call: TRBD1 (6 bases). The CDR3 is 15 residues long. Germline loops: CDR1 KGHSH, CDR2 LQKENI. Trimming took 3 bases from V and 5 from J, leaving 16 bases between them. As DNA, the CDR3 is TGTGCCAGCTCACCCCCAGAGGGGGATTGGGAGACCCAGTACTTC. Its translation: CASSPPEGDWETQYF.

This chain connects TRBV29-1 to TRBJ1-4, with 7 bases that match TRBD1. The CDR3 is made up of 16 amino acids. Germline V gene data show CDR1 as SQVTM and CDR2 as ANQGSEA. After removal of 4 bases from V and 3 bases from J, the junction contained 11 bases not matched to a gene. CDR3 bases: TGCAGCGTTGCGACAGGGCTTGGGGGTGCTAATGAAAAACTGTTTTTT. It specifies CSVATGLGGANEKLFF. Supplemented by reference TRBV29-1 and TRBJ1-4, the full variable domain reads SAVISQKPSRDICQRGTSLTIQCQVDSQVTMMFWYRQQPGQSLTLIATANQGSEATYESGFVIDKFPISRPNLTFSTLTVSNMSPEDSSIYLCSVATGLGGANEKLFFGSGTQLSVL.

The genes are TRBV5-1 and TRBJ1-2; weak D call: TRBD1 (5 bases). The V end lost 6 bases, the J end lost 6 bases, and 15 bases lay between the germline ends. The CDR3 is made up of 13 amino acids. CDR1 and CDR2 from the germline V gene are SGHRS and YFSETQ. Written as DNA, the CDR3 is TGCGCCAGCAATGAGCAAGGGGTAGATGGCTACACCTTC. It is translated as CASNEQGVDGYTF.

The chain carries TRBV7-2 and TRBJ2-1, with D perhaps TRBD2 (5 bases). CDR1 SGHTA and CDR2 FQGNSA come from the germline V gene. V was cut by 3 bases and J by 6 bases, with 12 bases left in between. This CDR3 has 14 amino acids. CDR3 amino acids: CASSFRTQINEQFF. The CDR3 nucleotides are TGTGCCAGCAGCTTCAGGACTCAAATCAATGAGCAGTTCTTC. Drawing the rest from reference TRBV7-2 and TRBJ2-1, the complete variable domain is GAGVSQSPSNKVTEKGKDVELRCDPISGHTALYWYRQSLGQGLEFLIYFQGNSAPDKSGLPSDRFSAERTGGSVSTLTIQRTQQEDSAVYLCASSFRTQINEQFFGPGTRLTVL.

This sequence joins TRBV27 and TRBJ1-1, with D tentatively TRBD1 (6 bases). This CDR3 is 16 amino acids long. Trimming removed 6 bases at V and 5 bases at J, with 22 bases between. Germline V gene lookup returns CDR1 MNHEY and CDR2 SMNVEV (reference sequence). CDR3 sequence reads: CASSLILMTGETEAFF. Here the CDR3 DNA reads TGTGCCAGCAGCCTAATCCTGATGACAGGTGAGACTGAAGCTTTCTTT.

The rearrangement joins TRBV11-3 to TRBJ2-1, with TRBD2 matching over 10 bases. The junction had 4 bases not matched to a gene; V was cut back by 6 bases and J by 8 bases. From germline, CDR1 is SGHNT and CDR2 YENEEA. The length of the CDR3 is 13 residues. The CDR3 DNA follows: TGTGCCAGCAGTCGGACTAGCGGTGATGAGCAGTTCTTC. Amino acids: CASSRTSGDEQFF.

The J gene is TRBJ1-2, the V gene TRBV25-1; TRBD1 aligns across 7 bases. This CDR3 has 13 amino acids. Germline loops: CDR1 MGHDK, CDR2 SYGVNS. Germline trimming cut 7 bases from V and 4 bases from J; bases unmatched to any gene: 6. CDR3 residues: CASTDRVGYGYTF. In nucleotides, the CDR3 is TGTGCCAGCACTGACAGGGTTGGCTATGGCTACACCTTC.

The CDR3 loop is CASSRTNSNQPQHF. DNA for the CDR3: TGCGCCAGCAGTCGGACTAATAGCAATCAGCCCCAGCATTTT. The chain combines TRBV10-2 with TRBJ1-5; D call uncertain. This CDR3 contains 14 residues. Looked up from germline, CDR1 is WSHSY and CDR2 is SAAADI. Trimming stripped 5 bases from V and 0 bases from J, with 8 bases between.

The chain employs TRBV9 and TRBJ2-7; perhaps TRBD2 as D (6 bases). V gave up 4 bases and J gave up 4 bases, with 15 bases separating them. Germline assignment: CDR1 SGDLS and CDR2 YYNGEE. The CDR3 has 14 residues. CDR3 nucleotides: TGTGCCAGCAGCTTAGAGACTAGTTGGTACGAGCAGTACTTC. Translation gives CASSLETSWYEQYF.

This chain uses TRBV5-1 with TRBJ1-3; no firm D call. CDR1 SGHRS and CDR2 YFSETQ come from the germline V gene. V was shortened by 5 bases and J by 1 base, with 4 bases between the two germline ends. The CDR3 consists of 12 residues. The CDR3 nucleotides read TGCGCCAGCAGTATTTCTGGAAACACCATATATTTT. Translating it yields CASSISGNTIYF.

This chain joins TRBV19 and TRBJ2-7, with TRBD1 matching 7 bases. J gave up 2 bases and V 5 bases, and 3 bases lay outside the gene matches. The CDR3 spans 13 residues. In germline, CDR1 is LNHDA, CDR2 SQIVND (reference sequence). The CDR3 DNA follows: TGTGCCAGTAGTGAGGGACAGACCTACGAGCAGTACTTC. Protein: CASSEGQTYEQYF.

This clone is a singleton in its sample. The rearrangement uses TRBV5-4 and TRBJ2-7, with D perhaps assigned TRBD1 or TRBD2 (5 bases each). The CDR3 consists of 13 residues. Between the trimmed V and J ends, which lost 4 bases and 3 bases, there was a span of 11 bases. Per the germline V gene, CDR1 is SGHNT and CDR2 is YYREEE (reference sequence). CDR3 in DNA: TGTGCCAGCAGCACGGGACGCCACTACGAGCAGTACTTC. It translates to CASSTGRHYEQYF.